This TCR beta chain is from a study of blood T cell repertoires in COVID-19. Study overall: The study drew acute and convalescent COVID-19 samples from the United States, Italy and Spain. T cells, B-cell-depleted T cells, or PBMCs supplied cDNA or gDNA.

The germline V and J ends were trimmed by 2 bases and 0 bases, with 11 bases remaining between them. CDR3 length: 16 residues. Germline V gene lookup returns CDR1 SNHLY and CDR2 FYNNEI. Per the original data handling: Counts of nucleated cells, estimated from reference gene primer amplification, were obtained. TCRdb's copy holds only in-frame clones and misses some; the assay was immunoSEQ multiplex PCR. V and J calls plus clone size are reproduced from that table; the DNA served to infer D and trimming. In the table there are more than 40,000 clones, 70% to 85% of which are singletons. The chain couples TRBV2 to TRBJ2-1, with a possible D match to TRBD1 (6 bases). The receptor was derived from a man between 45 and 60 years old with active COVID-19. The sequencing sample was made of peripheral blood. The chain's CDR3 is CASSEMRGNSYNEQFF. In DNA form, the CDR3 reads TGTGCCAGCAGTGAAATGAGGGGGAACTCCTACAATGAGCAGTTCTTC.